The rows below give T cell receptor beta chains drawn from one sample of a study of a mutant IDH1 vaccine in newly diagnosed glioma. The method was immunoSEQ multiplex PCR; TCRdb's version includes in-frame clones alone and lacks a portion of them. Of some 23,000 clones listed, 93% are singletons. Sequencing used PBMCs, obtained from a glioma patient treated with radiotherapy, temozolomide or both. These receptors all come from a man aged 35 to 55 with glioma. Both conserved end residues are part of each CDR3. A D gene is named only where the DNA matches it firmly.

D gene: NA
V gene: TRBV5-1
J gene: TRBJ2-5
CDR3 protein: CASSLGPQETQYF

D gene: NA
V gene: TRBV6-1
J gene: TRBJ1-2
CDR3 protein: CASSFLYGYTF

D gene: NA
V gene: TRBV4-1
J gene: TRBJ1-6
CDR3 protein: CASSQERMDSYNSPLHF

D gene: NA
V gene: TRBV15
J gene: TRBJ1-2
CDR3 protein: CATSRDYLGPNYGYTF

D gene: TRBD2
V gene: TRBV19
J gene: TRBJ2-1
CDR3 protein: CASSSGLATYNEQFF

D gene: NA
V gene: TRBV5-8
J gene: TRBJ2-5
CDR3 protein: CASSLVGAQETQYF

D gene: TRBD2
V gene: TRBV5-1
J gene: TRBJ2-1
CDR3 protein: CASRHLAGGPSYNEQFF

D gene: TRBD1
V gene: TRBV15
J gene: TRBJ2-7
CDR3 protein: CATSQQGWSNEQYF

D gene: TRBD1
V gene: TRBV29-1
J gene: TRBJ2-1
CDR3 protein: CSVQTTGGLDNEQFF

D gene: NA
V gene: TRBV5-5
J gene: TRBJ1-5
CDR3 protein: CASSLGGFGDQPQHF

D gene: TRBD2
V gene: TRBV6-5
J gene: TRBJ2-1
CDR3 protein: CASSRLASQYNEQFF

D gene: NA
V gene: TRBV2
J gene: TRBJ2-2
CDR3 protein: CASTEYANTGELFF

D gene: TRBD1
V gene: TRBV27
J gene: TRBJ1-2
CDR3 protein: CASTGDRGNGYTF

D gene: TRBD2
V gene: TRBV6-1
J gene: NA
CDR3 protein: CASSEAGLAYEQYF

D gene: NA
V gene: TRBV5-8
J gene: TRBJ2-7
CDR3 protein: CASSSDERAYEQYF

D gene: NA
V gene: TRBV5-4
J gene: TRBJ2-1
CDR3 protein: CASSRKGTSYNEQFF

D gene: TRBD1
V gene: TRBV11-3
J gene: TRBJ1-1
CDR3 protein: CASSFGTGGPTEAFF

D gene: TRBD1
V gene: TRBV7-9
J gene: TRBJ1-4
CDR3 protein: CASSLETGSEKLFF

D gene: NA
V gene: TRBV6-5
J gene: TRBJ1-1
CDR3 protein: CASSYGVLTNTEAFF

D gene: TRBD2
V gene: TRBV27
J gene: TRBJ2-2
CDR3 protein: CASSSTLAGGVTGELFF

D gene: TRBD2
V gene: TRBV5-1
J gene: TRBJ2-5
CDR3 protein: CASSWAGGRETQYF

D gene: TRBD2
V gene: TRBV5-1
J gene: TRBJ2-3
CDR3 protein: CASSLQRGSTDTQYF

D gene: NA
V gene: TRBV2
J gene: TRBJ1-2
CDR3 protein: CASSASSSSAAGYTF

D gene: NA
V gene: TRBV5-5
J gene: TRBJ2-2
CDR3 protein: CASSLRPGELFF

D gene: NA
V gene: TRBV7-9
J gene: TRBJ1-1
CDR3 protein: CASSLGGLNTEAFF

D gene: NA
V gene: TRBV9
J gene: TRBJ2-3
CDR3 protein: CASSVGSPDTQYF

D gene: TRBD1
V gene: TRBV27
J gene: TRBJ2-2
CDR3 protein: CASSSPRTGTGPGELFF

D gene: TRBD1
V gene: TRBV6-6
J gene: TRBJ1-5
CDR3 protein: CASSYPTGLGNQPQHF

D gene: NA
V gene: TRBV27
J gene: TRBJ1-4
CDR3 protein: CASSLLGVGEKLFF

D gene: NA
V gene: TRBV25-1
J gene: TRBJ1-6
CDR3 protein: CASSEFGTTGGVNSPLHF

D gene: NA
V gene: TRBV7-2
J gene: TRBJ2-1
CDR3 protein: CASSSQSSYNEQFF